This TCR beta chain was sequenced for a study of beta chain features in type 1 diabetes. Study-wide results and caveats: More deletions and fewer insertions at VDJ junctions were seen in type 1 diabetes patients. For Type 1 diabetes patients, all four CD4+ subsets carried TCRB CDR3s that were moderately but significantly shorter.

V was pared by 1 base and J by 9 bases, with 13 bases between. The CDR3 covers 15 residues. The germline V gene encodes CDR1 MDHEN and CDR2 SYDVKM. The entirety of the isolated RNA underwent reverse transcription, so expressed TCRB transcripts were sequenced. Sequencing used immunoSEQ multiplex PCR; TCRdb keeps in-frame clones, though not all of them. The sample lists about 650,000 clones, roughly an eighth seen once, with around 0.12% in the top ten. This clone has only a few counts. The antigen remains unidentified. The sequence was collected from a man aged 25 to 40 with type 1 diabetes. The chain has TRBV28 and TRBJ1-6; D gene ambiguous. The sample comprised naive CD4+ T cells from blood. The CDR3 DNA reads TGTGCCAGCAGTTTATTCGCGCCAGGCAGTTCACCCCTCCACTTT. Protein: CASSLFAPGSSPLHF. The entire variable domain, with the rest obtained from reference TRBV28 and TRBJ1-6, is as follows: DVKVTQSSRYLVKRTGEKVFLECVQDMDHENMFWYRQDPGLGLRLIYFSYDVKMKEKGDIPEGYSVSREKKERFSLILESASTNQTSMYLCASSLFAPGSSPLHFGNGTRLTVT.